The text below deals with one T cell receptor beta chain. Source study methods: Amplifying reference gene primers gave estimates of nucleated cell counts. Measured with immunoSEQ multiplex PCR; TCRdb has only the in-frame clones, and not every one. V and J calls plus clone size are reproduced from that table; the DNA served to infer D and trimming. The sample has about 240,000 clones; 80% to 90% are singletons. This specimen belongs to a study of blood T cell repertoires in COVID-19. Study information: Italy, Spain and the United States were the sources of the convalescent and acute COVID-19 samples. Sources were T cells, B-cell-depleted T cells, or PBMCs; the material itself was cDNA or gDNA.

Enrollment of patients from Seattle took place during active infection, with longitudinal follow-up. The sequencing input was peripheral blood. This receptor was obtained from a woman older than 75 with COVID-19, enrolled during active disease.

DNA for the CDR3: TGTGCCAGCAGTGCGACCGGGACAGGGAATCAGCCCCAGCATTTT. Its protein is CASSATGTGNQPQHF. The gene calls are TRBV6-6 and TRBJ1-5, with 9 bases fitting TRBD1. The CDR3 totals 15 residues. Germline values: CDR1 MNHNY, CDR2 SVGAGI (reference sequence). Trimming removed 5 bases from V and 4 bases from J; junction bases left unmatched: 6.